This T cell receptor (beta chain) was obtained from a study of human T cells and chemical hapten exposure (dated by TCRdb to 2020 to 2022). At the level of the whole study: For sensitization, 2% DPC in acetone was applied to a roughly 2 cm by roughly 2 cm area of upper inner arm skin. Weekly therapeutic DPC doses were additionally applied to the scalp of patients throughout the roughly 25-week study period. Patch tests used Finn chambers with 0.01% DPC on the upper back, scored after 6 days by International Contact Dermatitis Research Group standards. Alopecia areata with under or over 50% scalp involvement, alopecia totalis and alopecia universalis were represented in the patient cohort, which was mostly female. Libraries were pooled for sequencing, and per-sample TCR yields varied mainly because of small differences in library volumes within the pool. The study tracked peripheral blood TCR repertoire changes in vivo during primary and secondary sensitization to the hapten diphenylcyclopropenone (DPC) in alopecia patients. Patient blood was sampled pre-sensitization (week 0) and at 2, 6 and about 24 weeks after DPC sensitization. About 30 alopecia patients provided blood for TCR sequencing at one to four time points (pre-sensitization, 2, 6 and 24 weeks). The investigation overall reported the following: Patch test score was positively correlated with the number of PT1 expanded TCRs, with significance at thresholds 8, 16 and 32 but not at 4. Significantly more large CDR3 similarity clusters were formed by expanded TCRs than by pre-sensitization or healthy control sets, consistent with antigen-driven responses. All patients had alopecia, a presumed autoimmune disease, so their immune response might differ from that of healthy individuals. The number of TCRs above 1 in 1000 frequency did not change with DPC sensitization; there was no evidence of global repertoire structure alterations. After repeated subsampling, the strength of the expansion versus patch-test correlation and the threshold at which it became significant changed.

Preparation of the library involved RACE. Sequencing relied on a NextSeq 500. During library preparation, unique molecular identifiers were attached to individual cDNA molecules so that TCRs could be counted quantitatively and reproducibly. For every blood RNA sample, sequencing covered both the TCR alpha and TCR beta chains. The original methods were these. The median number of TCRs per sample was approximately 96,000, ranging from 23,224 to 690,600. V, J and CDR3 annotation of the TCR reads was carried out using the Decombinator software suite. Every sample was subsampled to the same number of TCRs (28,000) for the PS versus PT1 abundance plots. Expanded TCRs were defined as absent before sensitization and observed at least eight times at the 2-week time point. The public reads were run again by TCRdb, first through fastp at Q25 and then through MiXCR, and only productive beta chains were kept. CDR3 protein duplicates are merged, each entry listing the most common genes and DNA. TCRdb's processing, not the authors' own work, is the source of the V and J calls. For this sample the table gives 95,000 to 150,000 distinct CDR3 sequences, of which roughly 13% were detected only once. The ten largest clonotypes hold approximately 0.92% of the sample.

Details on this clonotype: The antigen this receptor binds is unknown. It has no much larger one-base neighbor in the sample; base qualities were not kept.

According to the study, the label for this sample's time point signals: patch test 1, 2 weeks after DPC sensitization. The treatment or condition label of this sample denotes: therapeutic diphenylcyclopropenone sensitization with weekly scalp DPC. At every patch-test visit, the blood draw took place before the patch test was put on. To be eligible, patients had to be aged 18 to 70, diagnosed with alopecia and judged suitable for DPC therapy, while pregnant patients were excluded. Unfractionated whole blood was collected in Tempus Blood RNA tubes, and total RNA was extracted from that blood. V and J lose 0 bases and 5 bases, and a span of 13 bases separates them. CDR1 and CDR2, looked up from the germline V gene, are LGHNA and YSLEER. From its cysteine to its phenylalanine, the CDR3 spans 16 amino acids. The only DNA kept is the CDR3, 48 bases in frame from the first base.

This TCR derives from a man younger than 35 with alopecia areata. Some clones in this sample may be carry-over from other donors' samples. The sample in question was whole blood, obtained in connection with sensitization to the hapten diphenylcyclopropenone (DPC). This chain joins TRBV4-3 to TRBJ2-2; TRBD1 could be the D gene, as 5 bases match. The DNA sequence reads TGCGCCAGCAGCCAAGATCGGCAGGGCGGAACCGGGGAGCTGTTTTTT. Its protein reads: CASSQDRQGGTGELFF.